This T cell receptor (beta chain) was documented in a study of T cells expressing NK-cell markers. TCRdb reprocessed the 5' RACE reads, keeping one entry per CDR3 protein, no DNA. In all, the sample yields 300,000 to 500,000 distinct CDR3 sequences. This CDR3 comprises 15 residues. CDR1 MGHRA and CDR2 YSYEKL come from the germline V gene. The sequence derives from a woman aged 45-65 years in good health. The sequencing sample was made of blood T cells: a sorted CD56 or NKG2C T cell subset, CD4+ or CD8+ T cells, or bulk PBMC T cells (not recorded which). This chain uses TRBV4-1 with TRBJ2-5; TCRdb indicates TRBD1, and absent DNA this call remains unverified. The CDR3: CASSSTGGGRETQYF.